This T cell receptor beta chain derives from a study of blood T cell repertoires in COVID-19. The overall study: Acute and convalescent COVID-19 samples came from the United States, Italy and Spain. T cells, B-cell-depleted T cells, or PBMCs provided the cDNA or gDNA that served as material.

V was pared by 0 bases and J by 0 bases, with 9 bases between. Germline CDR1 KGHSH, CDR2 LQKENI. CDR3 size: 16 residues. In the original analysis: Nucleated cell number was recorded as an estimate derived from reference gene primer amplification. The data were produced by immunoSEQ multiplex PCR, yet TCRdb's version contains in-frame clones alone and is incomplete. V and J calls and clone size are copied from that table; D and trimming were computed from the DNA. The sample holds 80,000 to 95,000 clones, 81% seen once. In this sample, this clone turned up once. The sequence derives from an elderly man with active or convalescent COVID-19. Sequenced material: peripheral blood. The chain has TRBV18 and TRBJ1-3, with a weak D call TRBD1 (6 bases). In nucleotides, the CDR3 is TGTGCCAGCTCACCACCGGACAGCCGCTCTGGAAACACCATATATTTT. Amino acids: CASSPPDSRSGNTIYF.